This entry lists 14 T cell receptor beta chains sequenced from one sample in a study of T cell responses to AZD1222 COVID-19 vaccine (TCRdb year 2021). Library method: the immunoSEQ multiplex PCR assay. The clones in this table, taken by TCRdb from immuneACCESS, are in-frame only. Not every clone is retained; where verified, under half of the shortfall comes from an unresolved V gene, and the cause of the rest is unknown. In this sample the table shows 210,000 or so clones, around 94% of which occur a single time. The biggest ten clones account for 1.7% of the sample. The sample's time point label is to be understood as: about 28 days (+/-7) after the second vaccine dose. The sample's treatment or condition label is to be understood as: meningococcal conjugate vaccine given as trial control. The sequencing used peripheral blood, collected 28 days after the second dose of the MenACWY control vaccine. These receptors all stem from an adult who received the MenACWY meningococcal vaccine as a control.

This clone came up once. Different DNA sequences within this sample yield the same CDR3. The chain couples TRBV6-5 to TRBJ2-2, with unresolved D. Trimming cost V 3 bases and J 6 bases, with 5 bases left between them. This CDR3 is 12 amino acids long. CDR1 is MNHEY and CDR2 is SVGAGI in the germline V gene. The CDR3 nucleotides read TGTGCCAGCAGTTATAGGCCCGGGGAGCTGTTTTTT. The encoded protein is CASSYRPGELFF.

This chain joins TRBV28 and TRBJ1-2, with D possibly being TRBD1 (6 bases). This CDR3 spans 17 amino acids. CDR1 and CDR2 (germline): MDHEN, SYDVKM. The germline V and J ends were trimmed by 2 bases and 2 bases, with 18 bases remaining between them. DNA for the CDR3: TGTGCCAGCAGTTTAATAGGGGGTAGACTAGCAAACTATGGCTACACCTTC. Translation gives CASSLIGGRLANYGYTF.

The count of this clone is one. CDR3 DNA sequence: TGTGCCAGCAGCCAAGCTTGGGGCCAGTACAATGAGCAGTTCTTC. This translates into CASSQAWGQYNEQFF. This chain links TRBV14 with TRBJ2-1; D might be TRBD1 (5 bases). Between the trimmed V and J ends, which lost 1 base and 4 bases, there was a span of 11 bases. Germline CDR1 is SGHDN and CDR2 is FVKESK. The CDR3 has 15 residues.

The chain recombines TRBV6-1 with TRBJ1-6, with a tentative D call TRBD1 (5 bases). Germline V gene sequence: CDR1 MNHNS, CDR2 SASEGT. The V end lost 1 base, the J end lost 7 bases, and 11 bases lay between the germline ends. This CDR3 region has 15 residues. The CDR3 sequence is CASSEGSRVNSPLHF. The CDR3, as DNA: TGTGCCAGCAGTGAAGGTAGCAGGGTGAATTCACCCCTCCACTTT.

The chain carries TRBV4-3 and TRBJ1-2, with 8 bases identical to TRBD1. CDR3 length equals 17 residues. V was pared by 0 bases and J by 6 bases, with 12 bases of the junction left unmatched. The V gene's germline CDR1 is LGHNA and CDR2 YSLEER. Here the CDR3 DNA reads TGCGCCAGCAGCCAAGATTACGGAAGTAGACAGGGGCATGGCTACACCTTC. This translates into CASSQDYGSRQGHGYTF.

The J gene is TRBJ2-2, the V gene TRBV11-2, with D uncertain. V lost 1 base to trimming and J lost 0 bases, with 9 bases between them. The germline CDR1 and CDR2 sequences are SGHAT and FQNNGV. There are 16 residues in the CDR3. The CDR3 region is CASSLGALSNTGELFF. DNA for the CDR3: TGTGCCAGCAGCTTAGGGGCGTTGTCGAACACCGGGGAGCTGTTTTTT.

This clone was observed a single time. The J gene is TRBJ1-2, the V gene TRBV6-2 or TRBV6-3; D remains unclear. Trimming took off 5 bases at V and 3 bases at J, with 4 bases between the two ends. Germline assignment: CDR1 MNHEY and CDR2 SVGEGT. The CDR3 spans 11 residues. The CDR3 here is CASSDYYGYTF. The CDR3 nucleotides are TGTGCCAGCAGTGATTACTATGGCTACACCTTC.

The chain combines TRBV2 with TRBJ2-7; 9 nucleotides line up with TRBD1. Germline lookup yields CDR1 SNHLY and CDR2 FYNNEI. This CDR3 comprises 16 residues. With 2 bases clipped from V and 4 bases from J, the junction kept 9 bases outside the gene matches. CDR3 coding DNA: TGTGCCAGCAGTGAAATGGGGACAGGGTCGGTTTACGAGCAGTACTTC. Translated: CASSEMGTGSVYEQYF.

This rearrangement joins TRBV29-1 to TRBJ2-3, with D unclear. CDR3 length: 13 amino acids. In germline, CDR1 is SQVTM, CDR2 ANQGSEA. The ends were cut back, 4 bases at V and 2 bases at J, with 10 bases in the middle. The CDR3 coding sequence is TGCAGCGTTGGAGGCAGAGCCACAGATACGCAGTATTTT. Translating it yields CSVGGRATDTQYF.

The V call is TRBV6-5, the J call TRBJ1-5; D remains unclear. Trimming shortened V by 6 bases and J by 0 bases, and 9 bases separated the two germline ends. Germline CDR1 and CDR2: MNHEY and SVGAGI. The CDR3 runs 14 residues. CDR3 DNA sequence: TGTGCCAGCAGCCCCGCTTTTAGCAATCAGCCCCAGCATTTT. Its translation is CASSPAFSNQPQHF.

The genes are TRBV27 and TRBJ1-3, with D hard to call. V gave up 5 bases and J gave up 4 bases, with 9 bases separating them. CDR1 and CDR2 (germline): MNHEY, SMNVEV (reference sequence). This CDR3 comprises 13 residues. The CDR3 spells CASSLTVGNTIYF. The CDR3 DNA reads as TGTGCCAGCAGTCTTACAGTAGGAAACACCATATATTTT.

The CDR3 DNA reads TGCAGTGCTAGTAATTCCAATGAAAAACTGTTTTTT. Translated: CSASNSNEKLFF. This rearrangement joins TRBV20-1 to TRBJ1-4; D not resolved. The CDR3 covers 12 residues. In germline, CDR1 is DFQATT, CDR2 SNEGSKA (reference sequence). Trimming took 3 bases from V and 5 from J, leaving 7 bases between them.

The V gene is TRBV9, the J gene TRBJ2-7; 8 bases are shared with TRBD2. The CDR3 consists of 14 residues. Germline values: CDR1 SGDLS, CDR2 YYNGEE. V shed 0 bases and J 5 bases; nucleotides not matched to a gene: 4. As DNA, the CDR3 is TGTGCCAGCAGCGTAGATGGAGCGGGGGACGAGCAGTACTTC. Its protein is CASSVDGAGDEQYF.

The V gene is TRBV6-5, the J gene TRBJ2-7; perhaps D is TRBD1 or TRBD2 (5 bases each). This CDR3 has 14 amino acids. The germline V and J ends were trimmed by 6 bases and 4 bases, with 16 bases remaining between them. Germline CDR1 reads MNHEY; CDR2 reads SVGAGI. CDR3 region: CASRPGTMSYEQYF. CDR3 coding DNA: TGTGCCAGCAGGCCCGGGACGATGTCTTACGAGCAGTACTTC.